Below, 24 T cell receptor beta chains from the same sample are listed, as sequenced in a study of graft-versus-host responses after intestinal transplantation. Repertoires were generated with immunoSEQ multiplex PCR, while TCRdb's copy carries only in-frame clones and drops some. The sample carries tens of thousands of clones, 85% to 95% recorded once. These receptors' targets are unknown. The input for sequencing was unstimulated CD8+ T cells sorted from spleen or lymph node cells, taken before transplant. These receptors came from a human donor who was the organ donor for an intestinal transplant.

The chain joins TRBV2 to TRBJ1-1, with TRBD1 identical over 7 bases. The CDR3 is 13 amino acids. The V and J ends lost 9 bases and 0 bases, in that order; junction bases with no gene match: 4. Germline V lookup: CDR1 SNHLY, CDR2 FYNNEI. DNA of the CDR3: TGTGCCAGAGAGGGACAGATGAACACTGAAGCTTTCTTT. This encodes CAREGQMNTEAFF.

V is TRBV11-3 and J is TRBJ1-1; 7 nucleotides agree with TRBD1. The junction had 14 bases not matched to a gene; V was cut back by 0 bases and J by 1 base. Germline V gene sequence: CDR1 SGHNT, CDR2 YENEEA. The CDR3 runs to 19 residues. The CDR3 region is CASSLDPLLGQAGNTEAFF. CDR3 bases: TGTGCCAGCAGCTTAGATCCCCTCCTTGGACAGGCGGGGAACACTGAAGCTTTCTTT.

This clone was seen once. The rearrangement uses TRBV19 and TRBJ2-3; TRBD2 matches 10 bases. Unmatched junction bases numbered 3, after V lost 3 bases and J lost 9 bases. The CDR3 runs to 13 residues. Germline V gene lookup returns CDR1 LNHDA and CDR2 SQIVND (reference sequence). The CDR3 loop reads CASSIASGGTQYF. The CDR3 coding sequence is TGTGCCAGTAGTATCGCTAGCGGGGGAACGCAGTATTTT.

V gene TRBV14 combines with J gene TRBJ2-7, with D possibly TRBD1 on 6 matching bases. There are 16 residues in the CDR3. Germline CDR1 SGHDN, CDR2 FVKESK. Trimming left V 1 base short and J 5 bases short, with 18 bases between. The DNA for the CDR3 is TGTGCCAGCAGCCAAGTGAGCGGCAGGGGAATCGACGAGCAGTACTTC. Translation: CASSQVSGRGIDEQYF.

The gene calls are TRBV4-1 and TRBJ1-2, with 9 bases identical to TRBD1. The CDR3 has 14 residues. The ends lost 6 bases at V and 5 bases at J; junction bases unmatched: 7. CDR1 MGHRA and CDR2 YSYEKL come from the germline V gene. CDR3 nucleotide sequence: TGCGCCAGCAGACTAGACAGGGGGATTTATGGCTACACCTTC. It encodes CASRLDRGIYGYTF.

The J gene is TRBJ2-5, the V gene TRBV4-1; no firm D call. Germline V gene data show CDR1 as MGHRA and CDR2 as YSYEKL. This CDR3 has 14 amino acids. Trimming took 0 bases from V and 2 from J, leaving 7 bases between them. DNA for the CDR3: TGCGCCAGCAGCCAAGACACAGATCAAGAGACCCAGTACTTC. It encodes CASSQDTDQETQYF.

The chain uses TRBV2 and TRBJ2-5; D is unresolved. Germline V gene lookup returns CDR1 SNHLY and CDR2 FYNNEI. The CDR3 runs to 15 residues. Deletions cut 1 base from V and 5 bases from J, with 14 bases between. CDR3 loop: CASSEEASPAETQYF. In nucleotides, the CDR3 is TGTGCCAGCAGTGAAGAAGCGTCCCCGGCGGAGACCCAGTACTTC.

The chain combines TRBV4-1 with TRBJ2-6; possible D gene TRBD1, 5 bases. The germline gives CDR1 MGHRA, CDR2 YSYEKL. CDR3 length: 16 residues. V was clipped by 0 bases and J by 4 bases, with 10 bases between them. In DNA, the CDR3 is TGCGCCAGCAGCCAAGAGCCAGGGCCGGGGGCCAACGTCCTGACTTTC. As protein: CASSQEPGPGANVLTF.

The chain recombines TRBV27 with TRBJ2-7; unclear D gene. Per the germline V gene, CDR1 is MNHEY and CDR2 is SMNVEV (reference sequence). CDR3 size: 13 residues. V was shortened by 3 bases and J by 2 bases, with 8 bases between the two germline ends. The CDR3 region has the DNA TGTGCCAGCAGTTTCCTCAGTCCCTACGAGCAGTACTTC. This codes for CASSFLSPYEQYF.

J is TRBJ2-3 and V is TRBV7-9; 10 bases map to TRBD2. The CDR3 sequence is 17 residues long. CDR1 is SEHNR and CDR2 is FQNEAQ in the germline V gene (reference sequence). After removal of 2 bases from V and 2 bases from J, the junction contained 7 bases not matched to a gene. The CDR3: CASSLPTSGVDTDTQYF. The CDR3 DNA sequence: TGTGCCAGCAGCTTACCCACTAGCGGGGTGGACACAGATACGCAGTATTTT.

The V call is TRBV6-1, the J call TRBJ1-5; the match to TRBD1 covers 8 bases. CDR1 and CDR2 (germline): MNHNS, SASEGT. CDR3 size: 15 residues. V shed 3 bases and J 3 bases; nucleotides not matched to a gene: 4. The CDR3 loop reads CASSDGQGFNQPQHF. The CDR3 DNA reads TGTGCCAGCAGTGACGGACAGGGTTTCAATCAGCCCCAGCATTTT.

Written as DNA, the CDR3 is TGTGCCAGTAGTGGACCCGACAGGGGGTTAAACGAAAAACTGTTTTTT. It is translated as CASSGPDRGLNEKLFF. The gene calls are TRBV19 and TRBJ1-4, with 9 bases lining up with TRBD1. V lost 5 bases and J lost 8; bases outside the gene matches: 12. CDR1 and CDR2 (germline): LNHDA, SQIVND (reference sequence). CDR3 size: 16 residues.

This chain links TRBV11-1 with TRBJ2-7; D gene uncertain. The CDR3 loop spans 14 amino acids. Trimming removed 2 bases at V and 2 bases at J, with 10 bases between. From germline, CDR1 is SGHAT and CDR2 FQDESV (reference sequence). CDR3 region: CASSLTTATYEQYF. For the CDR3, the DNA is TGTGCCAGCAGCTTAACGACCGCTACCTACGAGCAGTACTTC.

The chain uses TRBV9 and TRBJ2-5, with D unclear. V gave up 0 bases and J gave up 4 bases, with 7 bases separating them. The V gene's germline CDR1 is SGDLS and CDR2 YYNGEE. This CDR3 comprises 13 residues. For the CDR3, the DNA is TGTGCCAGCAGCGTAGGAACGGCAGAGACCCAGTACTTC. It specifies CASSVGTAETQYF.

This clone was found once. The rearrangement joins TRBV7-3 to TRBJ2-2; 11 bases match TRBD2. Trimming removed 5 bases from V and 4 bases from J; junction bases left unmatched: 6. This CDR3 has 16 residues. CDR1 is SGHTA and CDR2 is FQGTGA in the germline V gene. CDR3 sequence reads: CASSPTSGEGTGELFF. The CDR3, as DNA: TGTGCCAGCAGCCCGACTAGCGGGGAGGGCACCGGGGAGCTGTTTTTT.

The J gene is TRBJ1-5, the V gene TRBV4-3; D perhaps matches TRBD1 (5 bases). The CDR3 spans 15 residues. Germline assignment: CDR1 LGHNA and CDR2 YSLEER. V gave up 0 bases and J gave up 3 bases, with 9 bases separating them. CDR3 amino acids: CASSQDQGYNQPQHF. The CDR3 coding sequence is TGCGCCAGCAGCCAAGACCAGGGCTACAATCAGCCCCAGCATTTT.

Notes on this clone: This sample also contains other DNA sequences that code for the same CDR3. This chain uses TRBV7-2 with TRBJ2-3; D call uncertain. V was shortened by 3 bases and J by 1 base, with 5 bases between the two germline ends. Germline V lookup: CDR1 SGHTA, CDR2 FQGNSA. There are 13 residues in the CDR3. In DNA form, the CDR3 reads TGTGCCAGCAGCTTGACGGGCACAGATACGCAGTATTTT. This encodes CASSLTGTDTQYF.

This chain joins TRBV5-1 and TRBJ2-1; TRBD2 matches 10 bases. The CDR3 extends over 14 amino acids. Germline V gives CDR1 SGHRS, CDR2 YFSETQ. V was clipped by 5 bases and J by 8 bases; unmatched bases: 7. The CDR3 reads CASSPSGGAHEQFF. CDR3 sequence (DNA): TGCGCCAGCAGTCCAAGCGGGGGGGCCCATGAGCAGTTCTTC.

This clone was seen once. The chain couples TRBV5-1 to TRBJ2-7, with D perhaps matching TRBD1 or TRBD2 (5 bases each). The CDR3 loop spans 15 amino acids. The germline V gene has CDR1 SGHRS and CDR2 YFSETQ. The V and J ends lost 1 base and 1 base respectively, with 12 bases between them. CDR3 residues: CASSLNEGLSYEQYF. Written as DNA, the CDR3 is TGCGCCAGCAGCTTGAATGAGGGGTTATCCTACGAGCAGTACTTC.

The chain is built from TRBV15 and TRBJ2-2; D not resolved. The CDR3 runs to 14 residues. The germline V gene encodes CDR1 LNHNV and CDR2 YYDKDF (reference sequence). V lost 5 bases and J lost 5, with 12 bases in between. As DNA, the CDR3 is TGTGCCACCAGCCCTGCCAGATATACCGGGGAGCTGTTTTTT. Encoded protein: CATSPARYTGELFF.

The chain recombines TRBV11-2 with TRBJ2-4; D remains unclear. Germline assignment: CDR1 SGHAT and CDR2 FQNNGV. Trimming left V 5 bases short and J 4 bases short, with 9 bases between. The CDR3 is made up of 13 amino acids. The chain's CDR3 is CASSPPEKNIQYF. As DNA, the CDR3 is TGTGCCAGCAGCCCCCCGGAAAAAAACATTCAGTACTTC.

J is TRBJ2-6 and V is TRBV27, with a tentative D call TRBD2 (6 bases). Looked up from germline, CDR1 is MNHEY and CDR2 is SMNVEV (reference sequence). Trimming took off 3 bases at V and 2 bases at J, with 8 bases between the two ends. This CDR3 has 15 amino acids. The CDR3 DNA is TGTGCCAGCAGTTTTCCGGGGGCTGGGGCCAACGTCCTGACTTTC. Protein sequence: CASSFPGAGANVLTF.

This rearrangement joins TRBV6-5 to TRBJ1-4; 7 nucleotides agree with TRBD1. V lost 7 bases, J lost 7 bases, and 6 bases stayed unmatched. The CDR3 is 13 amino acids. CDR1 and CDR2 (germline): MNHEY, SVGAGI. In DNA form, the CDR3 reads TGTGCCAGCACAACACAGGGGTTTGAAAAACTGTTTTTT. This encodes CASTTQGFEKLFF.

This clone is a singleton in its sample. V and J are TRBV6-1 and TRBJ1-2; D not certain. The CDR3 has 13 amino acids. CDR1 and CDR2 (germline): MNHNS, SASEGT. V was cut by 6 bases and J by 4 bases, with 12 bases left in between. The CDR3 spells CASRRTDLYGYTF. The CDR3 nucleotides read TGTGCCAGCAGGCGGACCGACCTCTATGGCTACACCTTC.